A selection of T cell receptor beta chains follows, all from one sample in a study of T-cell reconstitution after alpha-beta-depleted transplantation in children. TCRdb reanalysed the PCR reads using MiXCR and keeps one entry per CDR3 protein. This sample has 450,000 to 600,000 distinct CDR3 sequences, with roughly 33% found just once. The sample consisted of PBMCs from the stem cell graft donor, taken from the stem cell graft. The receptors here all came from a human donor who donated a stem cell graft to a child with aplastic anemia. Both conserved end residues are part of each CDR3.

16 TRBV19 CASRDRGTLKNTEAFF
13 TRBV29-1 CSVGGGAGPGYTF
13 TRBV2 CASSDGTHYEQYF
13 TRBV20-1 CSARGWERNEQFF
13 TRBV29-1 CSVRGVSYNEQFF
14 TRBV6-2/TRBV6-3 CASSYSGDWNEQFF
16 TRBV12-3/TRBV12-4 CASSSRQAPANYGYTF
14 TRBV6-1 CASSAQNARETQYF
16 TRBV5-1 CASTYDRRSDTGELFF
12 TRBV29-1 CSVKTQGQPQHF
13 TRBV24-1 CATEVTGTGELFF
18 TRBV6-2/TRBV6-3 CASSYGRGLSSGNQPQHF
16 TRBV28 CASTYGRILTNYGYTF
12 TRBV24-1 CATSDSLHEQYF
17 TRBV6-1 CASTGAGLAGNTGELFF
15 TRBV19 CASSTDREVTDTQYF
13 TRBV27 CASSLRTGWTQYF
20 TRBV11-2 CASSLFALETSGRLRDTQYF
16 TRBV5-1 CASSLPLSGRSDTQYF